Sequencing of this T cell receptor beta chain was carried out in a study of response to subunit inactivated influenza vaccine. TCRdb redid the calling of the RT-PCR reads with MiXCR, one entry per CDR3 protein. Of some 640,000 distinct CDR3 sequences listed, 11% to 15% are singletons. The V gene's germline CDR1 is MNHNS and CDR2 SASEGT. The CDR3 totals 14 residues. V shed 8 bases and J shed 5 bases, with 18 bases lying between them. The sample was PBMCs from blood, taken 14 days before vaccination. The gene calls are TRBV6-1 and TRBJ2-5, with D perhaps matching TRBD2 (5 bases). This receptor was taken from a man aged 45 to 65 who received an inactivated influenza vaccine. The CDR3, as DNA: TGTGCCAGCCAACTAGTAAGGAGCTTGGAGACCCAGTACTTC. Translation gives CASQLVRSLETQYF.